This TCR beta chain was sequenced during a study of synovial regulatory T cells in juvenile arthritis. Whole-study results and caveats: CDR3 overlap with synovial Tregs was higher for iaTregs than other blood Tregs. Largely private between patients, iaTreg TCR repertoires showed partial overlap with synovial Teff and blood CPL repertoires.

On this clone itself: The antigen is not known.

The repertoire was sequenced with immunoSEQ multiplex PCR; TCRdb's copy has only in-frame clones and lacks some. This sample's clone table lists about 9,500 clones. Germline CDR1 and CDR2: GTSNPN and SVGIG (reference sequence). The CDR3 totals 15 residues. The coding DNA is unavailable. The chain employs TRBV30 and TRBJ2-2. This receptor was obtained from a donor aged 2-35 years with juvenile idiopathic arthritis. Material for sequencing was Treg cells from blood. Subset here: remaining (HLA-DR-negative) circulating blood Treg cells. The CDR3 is CAWSVQSGPTGELFF.